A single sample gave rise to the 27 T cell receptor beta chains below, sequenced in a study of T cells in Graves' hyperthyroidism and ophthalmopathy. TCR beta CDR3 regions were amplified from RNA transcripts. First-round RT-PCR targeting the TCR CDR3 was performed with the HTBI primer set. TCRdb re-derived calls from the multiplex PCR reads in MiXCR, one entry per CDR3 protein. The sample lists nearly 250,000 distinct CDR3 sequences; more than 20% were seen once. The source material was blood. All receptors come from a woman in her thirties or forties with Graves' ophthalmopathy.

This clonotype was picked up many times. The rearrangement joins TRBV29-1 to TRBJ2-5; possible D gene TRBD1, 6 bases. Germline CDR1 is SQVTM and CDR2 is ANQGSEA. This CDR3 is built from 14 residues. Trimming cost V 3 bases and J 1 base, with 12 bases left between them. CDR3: CSVDGLQGQETQYF. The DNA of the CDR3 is TGCAGCGTTGACGGCCTACAGGGCCAAGAGACCCAGTACTTC.

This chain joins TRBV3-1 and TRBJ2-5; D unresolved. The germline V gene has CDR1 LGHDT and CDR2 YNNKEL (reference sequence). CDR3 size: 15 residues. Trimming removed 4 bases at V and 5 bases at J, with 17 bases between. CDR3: CASSRKRLDGETQYF. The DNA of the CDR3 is TGTGCCAGCAGCCGAAAAAGACTGGACGGGGAGACCCAGTACTTC.

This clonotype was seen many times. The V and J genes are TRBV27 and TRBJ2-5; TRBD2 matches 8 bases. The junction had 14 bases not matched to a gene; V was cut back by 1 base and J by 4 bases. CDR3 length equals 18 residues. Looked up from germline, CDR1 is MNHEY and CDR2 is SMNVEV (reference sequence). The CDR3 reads CASSLYSPDTAGGETQYF. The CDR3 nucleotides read TGTGCCAGCAGTTTATATTCCCCCGACACGGCGGGAGGAGAGACCCAGTACTTC.

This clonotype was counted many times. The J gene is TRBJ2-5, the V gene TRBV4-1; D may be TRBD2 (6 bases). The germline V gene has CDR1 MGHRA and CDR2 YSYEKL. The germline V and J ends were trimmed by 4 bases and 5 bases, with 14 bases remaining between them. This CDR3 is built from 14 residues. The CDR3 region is CASSPGTGLETQYF. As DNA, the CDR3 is TGCGCCAGCAGCCCGGGGACTGGTTTGGAGACCCAGTACTTC.

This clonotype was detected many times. CDR3: CASSFDRGEQYF. The CDR3 DNA reads TGTGCCAGCAGTTTTGATAGAGGCGAGCAGTACTTC. This chain connects TRBV12-3 or TRBV12-4 to TRBJ2-7; D gene uncertain. The CDR3 runs to 12 residues. The V gene lost 3 bases and the J gene lost 6 bases, with 9 bases spanning the gap.

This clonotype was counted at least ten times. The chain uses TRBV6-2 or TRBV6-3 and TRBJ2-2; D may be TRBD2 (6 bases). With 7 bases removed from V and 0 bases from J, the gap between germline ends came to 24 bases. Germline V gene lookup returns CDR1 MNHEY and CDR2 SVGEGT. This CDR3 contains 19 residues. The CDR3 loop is CASTTGLPEYLANTGELFF. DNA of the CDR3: TGTGCCAGCACTACCGGACTACCCGAGTACCTAGCGAACACCGGGGAGCTGTTTTTT.

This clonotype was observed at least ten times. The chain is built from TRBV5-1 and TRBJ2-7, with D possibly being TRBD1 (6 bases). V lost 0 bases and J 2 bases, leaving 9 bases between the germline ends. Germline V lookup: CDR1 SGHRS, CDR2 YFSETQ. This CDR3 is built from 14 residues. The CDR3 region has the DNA TGCGCCAGCAGCTTGGATCAGGGGACCTACGAGCAGTACTTC. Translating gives CASSLDQGTYEQYF.

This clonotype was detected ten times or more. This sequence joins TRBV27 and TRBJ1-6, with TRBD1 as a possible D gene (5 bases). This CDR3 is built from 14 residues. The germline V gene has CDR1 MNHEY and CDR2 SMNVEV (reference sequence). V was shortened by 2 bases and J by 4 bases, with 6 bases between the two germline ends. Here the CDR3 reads CASSLQGYNSPLHF. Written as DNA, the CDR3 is TGTGCCAGCAGTTTACAGGGATATAATTCACCCCTCCACTTT.

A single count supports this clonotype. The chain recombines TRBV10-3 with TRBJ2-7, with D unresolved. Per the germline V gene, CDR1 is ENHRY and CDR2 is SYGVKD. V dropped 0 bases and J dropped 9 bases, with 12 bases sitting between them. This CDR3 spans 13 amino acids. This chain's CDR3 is CAISESGQTAQYF. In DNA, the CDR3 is TGTGCCATCAGTGAGTCAGGGCAAACGGCGCAGTACTTC.

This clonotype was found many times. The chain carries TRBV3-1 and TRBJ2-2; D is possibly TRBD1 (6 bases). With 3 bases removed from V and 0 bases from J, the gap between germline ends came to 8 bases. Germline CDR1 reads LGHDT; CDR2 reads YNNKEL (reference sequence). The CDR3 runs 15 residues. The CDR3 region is CASSHGTSNTGELFF. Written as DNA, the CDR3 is TGTGCCAGCAGCCATGGGACATCGAACACCGGGGAGCTGTTTTTT.

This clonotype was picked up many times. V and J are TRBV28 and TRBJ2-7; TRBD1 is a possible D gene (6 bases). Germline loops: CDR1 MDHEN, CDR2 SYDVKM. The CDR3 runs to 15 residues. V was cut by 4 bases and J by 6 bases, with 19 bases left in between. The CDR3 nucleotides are TGTGCCAGCAGTTCCCAGGCCGGGACACCCTTCGAGCAGTACTTC. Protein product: CASSSQAGTPFEQYF.

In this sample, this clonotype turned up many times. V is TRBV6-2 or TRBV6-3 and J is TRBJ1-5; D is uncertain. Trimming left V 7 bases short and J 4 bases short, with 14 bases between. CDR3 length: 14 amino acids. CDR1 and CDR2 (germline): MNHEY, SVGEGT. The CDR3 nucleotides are TGTGCCAGCAAAGACGGAATCGGAAATCAGCCCCAGCATTTT. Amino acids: CASKDGIGNQPQHF.

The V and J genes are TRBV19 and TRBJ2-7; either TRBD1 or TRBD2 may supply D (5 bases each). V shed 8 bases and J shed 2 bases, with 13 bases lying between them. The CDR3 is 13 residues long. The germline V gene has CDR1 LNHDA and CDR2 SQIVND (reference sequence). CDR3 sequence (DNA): TGTGCCAGTGGGGGACGGGAAACCTACGAGCAGTACTTC. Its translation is CASGGRETYEQYF.

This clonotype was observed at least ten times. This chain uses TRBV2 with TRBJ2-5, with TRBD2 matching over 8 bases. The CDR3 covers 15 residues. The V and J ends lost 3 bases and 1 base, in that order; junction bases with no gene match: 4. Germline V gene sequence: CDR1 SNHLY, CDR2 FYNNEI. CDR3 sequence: CASSENSGVQETQYF. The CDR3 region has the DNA TGTGCCAGCAGTGAGAATAGCGGGGTCCAAGAGACCCAGTACTTC. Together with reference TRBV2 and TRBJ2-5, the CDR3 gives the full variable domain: EPEVTQTPSHQVTQMGQEVILRCVPISNHLYFYWYRQILGQKVEFLVSFYNNEISEKSEIFDDQFSVERPDGSNFTLKIRSTKLEDSAMYFCASSENSGVQETQYFGPGTRLLVL.

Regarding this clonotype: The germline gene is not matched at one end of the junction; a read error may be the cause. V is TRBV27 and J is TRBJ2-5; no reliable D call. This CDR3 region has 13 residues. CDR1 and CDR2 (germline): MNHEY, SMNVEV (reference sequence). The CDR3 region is CARRAHHQETQYF. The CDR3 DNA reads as TGTGCCAGAAGGGCCCACCACCAAGAGACTCAGTACTTC.

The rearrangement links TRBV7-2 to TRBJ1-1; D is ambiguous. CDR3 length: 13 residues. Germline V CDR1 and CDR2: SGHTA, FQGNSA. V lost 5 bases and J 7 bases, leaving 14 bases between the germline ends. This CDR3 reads CASSLVGGVEAFF. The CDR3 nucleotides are TGTGCCAGCAGCCTAGTCGGTGGGGTTGAAGCTTTCTTT.

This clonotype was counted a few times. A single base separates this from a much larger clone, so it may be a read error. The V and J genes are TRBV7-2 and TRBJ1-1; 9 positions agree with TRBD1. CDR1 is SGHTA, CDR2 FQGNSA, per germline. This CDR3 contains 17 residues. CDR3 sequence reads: CPSRRTTGGGVNTEAFF. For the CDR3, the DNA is TGTCCCAGCAGGAGAACTACAGGGGGCGGCGTGAACACTGAAGCTTTCTTT.

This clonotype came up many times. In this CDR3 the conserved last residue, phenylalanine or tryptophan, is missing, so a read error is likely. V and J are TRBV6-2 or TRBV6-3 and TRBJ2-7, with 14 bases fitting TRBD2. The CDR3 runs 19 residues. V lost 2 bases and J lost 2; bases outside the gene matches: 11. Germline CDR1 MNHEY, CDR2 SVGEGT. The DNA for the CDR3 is TGTGCCAGCAGTTACGATGGGACTAGCGGGAGTACCGTTCCCTACGAGCAGTACCTC. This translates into CASSYDGTSGSTVPYEQYL.

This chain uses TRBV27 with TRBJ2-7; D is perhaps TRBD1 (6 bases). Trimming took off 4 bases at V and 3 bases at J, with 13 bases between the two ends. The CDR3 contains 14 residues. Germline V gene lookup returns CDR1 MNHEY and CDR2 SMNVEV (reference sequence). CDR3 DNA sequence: TGTGCCAGCAGTTACCGGACAGACCTCTACGAGCAGTACTTC. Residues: CASSYRTDLYEQYF.

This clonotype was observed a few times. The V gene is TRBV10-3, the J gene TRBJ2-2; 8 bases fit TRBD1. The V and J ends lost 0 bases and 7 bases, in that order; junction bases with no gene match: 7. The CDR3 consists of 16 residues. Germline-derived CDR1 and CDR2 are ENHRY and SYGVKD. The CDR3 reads CAISESTPGGLGELFF. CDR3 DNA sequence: TGTGCCATCAGTGAGTCCACCCCAGGGGGCCTCGGGGAGCTGTTTTTT.

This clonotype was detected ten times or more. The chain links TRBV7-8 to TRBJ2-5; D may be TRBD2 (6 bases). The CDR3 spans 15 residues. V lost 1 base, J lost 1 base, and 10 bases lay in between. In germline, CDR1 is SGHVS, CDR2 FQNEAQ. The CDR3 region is CASSLELGSQETQYF. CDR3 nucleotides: TGTGCCAGCAGCTTAGAGCTCGGGAGCCAAGAGACCCAGTACTTC.

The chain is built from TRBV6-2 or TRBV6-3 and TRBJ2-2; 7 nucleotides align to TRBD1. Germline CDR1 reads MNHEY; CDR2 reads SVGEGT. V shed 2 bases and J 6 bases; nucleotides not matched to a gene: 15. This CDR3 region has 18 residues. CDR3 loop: CASSYLVPVTGSPGELFF. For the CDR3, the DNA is TGTGCCAGCAGTTACCTTGTGCCAGTGACAGGGAGCCCCGGGGAGCTGTTTTTT.

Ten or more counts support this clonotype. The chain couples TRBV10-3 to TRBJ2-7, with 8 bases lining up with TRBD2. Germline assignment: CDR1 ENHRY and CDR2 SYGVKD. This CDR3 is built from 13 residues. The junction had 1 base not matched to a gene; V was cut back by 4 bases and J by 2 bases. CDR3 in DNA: TGTGCCATCAGTGGGACTAGCCCCTACGAGCAGTACTTC. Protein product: CAISGTSPYEQYF.

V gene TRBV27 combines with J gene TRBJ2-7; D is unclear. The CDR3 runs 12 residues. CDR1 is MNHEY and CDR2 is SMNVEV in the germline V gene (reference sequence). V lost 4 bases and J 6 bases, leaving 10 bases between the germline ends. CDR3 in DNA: TGTGCCAGCAGTTATTGGGGTAGCGAGCAGTACTTC. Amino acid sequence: CASSYWGSEQYF.

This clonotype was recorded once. CDR3 DNA: TGTGCCAGCAGTTTCGGACTGCCCAATGATGGCTACACCTTC. It codes for CASSFGLPNDGYTF. This chain uses TRBV12-3 or TRBV12-4 with TRBJ1-2; D call uncertain. The CDR3 length is 14 residues. V was pared by 3 bases and J by 6 bases, with 14 bases between.

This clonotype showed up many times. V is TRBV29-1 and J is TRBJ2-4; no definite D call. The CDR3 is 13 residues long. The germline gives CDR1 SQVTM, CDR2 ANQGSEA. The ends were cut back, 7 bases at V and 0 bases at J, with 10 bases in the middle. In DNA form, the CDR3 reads TGCAGCGGGCAGAGTCTAGCCAAAAACATTCAGTACTTC. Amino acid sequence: CSGQSLAKNIQYF.

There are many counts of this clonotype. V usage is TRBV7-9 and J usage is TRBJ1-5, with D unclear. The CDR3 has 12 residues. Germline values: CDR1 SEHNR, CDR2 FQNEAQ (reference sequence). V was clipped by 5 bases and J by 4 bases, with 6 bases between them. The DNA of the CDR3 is TGTGCCAGCAGCCAACTTAATCAGCCCCAGCATTTT. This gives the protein CASSQLNQPQHF.